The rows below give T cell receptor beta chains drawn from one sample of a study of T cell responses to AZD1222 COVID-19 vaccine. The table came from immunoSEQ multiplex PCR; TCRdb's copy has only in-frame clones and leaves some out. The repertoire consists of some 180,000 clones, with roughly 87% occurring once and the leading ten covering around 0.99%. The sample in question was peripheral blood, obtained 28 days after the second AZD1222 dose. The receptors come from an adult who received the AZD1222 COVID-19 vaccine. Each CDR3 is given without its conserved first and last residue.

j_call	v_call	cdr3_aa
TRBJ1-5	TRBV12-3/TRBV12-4	ASSFFSNQPQH
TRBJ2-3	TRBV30	AWKPPPTDTQY
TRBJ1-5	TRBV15	ATSRNDRGFGQPQH
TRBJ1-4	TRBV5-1	ASSEQGGGEKLF
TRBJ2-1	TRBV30	AYKRRSYNEQF
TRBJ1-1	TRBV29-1	SVGQGLNTEAF
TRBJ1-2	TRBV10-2	ATILVPSNNIGYT
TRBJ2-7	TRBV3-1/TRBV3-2	ASSPPPGQGFNEQY
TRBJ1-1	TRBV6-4	ASSLGQGNTEAF
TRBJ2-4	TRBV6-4	ASSEYGGLAKNIQY
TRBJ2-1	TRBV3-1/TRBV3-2	ASSQAYEQF
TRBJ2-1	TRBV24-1	ATSDLAPGEGNEQF
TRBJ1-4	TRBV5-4	ASSAEVNEKLF
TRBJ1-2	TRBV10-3	ATTGRVNYGYT
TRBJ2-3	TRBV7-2	ASSNLPGRTTDTQY
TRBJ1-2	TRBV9	ASSTGQSANYGYT
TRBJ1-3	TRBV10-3	AISDIPGNTIY
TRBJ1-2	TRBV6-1	ASSELARQGYT
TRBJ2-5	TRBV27	ASSSIWKGGGETQY
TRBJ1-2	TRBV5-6	ASSLKVLYGYT
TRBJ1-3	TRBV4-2	ASSPTGGSSGNTIY
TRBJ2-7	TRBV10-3	AIMGQTSYEQY
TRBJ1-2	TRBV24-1	ATSDLRCENYGYT